The T cell receptor beta chain described here comes from a study of blood T cell repertoires in COVID-19. Study-wide context: Whether acute or convalescent, the COVID-19 samples came from the United States, Italy and Spain. PBMCs, B-cell-depleted T cells, or T cells provided the cDNA or gDNA that made up the material.

Per the study methods: Reference gene primer amplification gave estimated nucleated cell counts. Assay used: immunoSEQ multiplex PCR; TCRdb lists only in-frame clones, some missing. V, J and clone size reflect that table, while D and trimming were determined from the DNA. Altogether about 36,000 clones are present, around 90% being singletons, with the ten largest covering around 25%. V was pared by 7 bases and J by 1 base, with 14 bases between. Germline CDR1 LNHDA, CDR2 SQIVND (reference sequence). The CDR3 sequence is 14 residues long. The TCR was taken from a man aged 55 to 70 with active or convalescent COVID-19. Sequencing was done on a sample of peripheral blood. This rearrangement joins TRBV19 to TRBJ2-7, with D perhaps TRBD2 (6 bases). The CDR3 DNA follows: TGTGCCAGTACTCGTAGCGGTTTTTCCTACGAGCAGTACTTC. This codes for CASTRSGFSYEQYF.